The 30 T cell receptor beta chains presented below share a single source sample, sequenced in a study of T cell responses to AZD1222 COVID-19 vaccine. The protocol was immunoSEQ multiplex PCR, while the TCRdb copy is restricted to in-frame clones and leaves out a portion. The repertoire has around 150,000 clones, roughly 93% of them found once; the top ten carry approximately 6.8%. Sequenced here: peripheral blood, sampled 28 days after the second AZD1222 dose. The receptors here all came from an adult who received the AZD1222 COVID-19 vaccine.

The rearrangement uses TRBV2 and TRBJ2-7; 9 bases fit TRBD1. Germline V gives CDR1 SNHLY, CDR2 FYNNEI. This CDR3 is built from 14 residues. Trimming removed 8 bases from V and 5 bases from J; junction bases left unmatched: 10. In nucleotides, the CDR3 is TGTGCCAGCTTACTTACAGGGGGCTGGGACGAGCAGTACTTC. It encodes CASLLTGGWDEQYF. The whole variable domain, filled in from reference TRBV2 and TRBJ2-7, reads EPEVTQTPSHQVTQMGQEVILRCVPISNHLYFYWYRQILGQKVEFLVSFYNNEISEKSEIFDDQFSVERPDGSNFTLKIRSTKLEDSAMYFCASLLTGGWDEQYFGPGTRLTVT.

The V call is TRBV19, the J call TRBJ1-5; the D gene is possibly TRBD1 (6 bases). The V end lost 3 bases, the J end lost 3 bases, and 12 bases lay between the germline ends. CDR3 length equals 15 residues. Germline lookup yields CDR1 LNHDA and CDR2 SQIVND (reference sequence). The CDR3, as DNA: TGTGCCAGTAGTATGAACGGACAGTACAATCAGCCCCAGCATTTT. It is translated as CASSMNGQYNQPQHF.

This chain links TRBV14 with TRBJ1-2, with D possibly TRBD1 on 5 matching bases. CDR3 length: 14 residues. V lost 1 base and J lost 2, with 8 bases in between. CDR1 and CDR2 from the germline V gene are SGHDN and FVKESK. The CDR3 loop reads CASSQASGNYGYTF. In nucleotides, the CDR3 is TGTGCCAGCAGCCAAGCATCAGGGAACTATGGCTACACCTTC.

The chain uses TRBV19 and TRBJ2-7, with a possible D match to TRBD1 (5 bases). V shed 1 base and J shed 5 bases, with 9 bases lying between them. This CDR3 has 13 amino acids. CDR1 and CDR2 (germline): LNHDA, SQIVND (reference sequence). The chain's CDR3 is CASSIVRGNEQYF. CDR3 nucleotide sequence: TGTGCCAGTAGTATAGTTAGGGGTAACGAGCAGTACTTC. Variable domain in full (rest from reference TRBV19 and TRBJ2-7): DGGITQSPKYLFRKEGQNVTLSCEQNLNHDAMYWYRQDPGQGLRLIYYSQIVNDFQKGDIAEGYSVSREKKESFPLTVTSAQKNPTAFYLCASSIVRGNEQYFGPGTRLTVT.

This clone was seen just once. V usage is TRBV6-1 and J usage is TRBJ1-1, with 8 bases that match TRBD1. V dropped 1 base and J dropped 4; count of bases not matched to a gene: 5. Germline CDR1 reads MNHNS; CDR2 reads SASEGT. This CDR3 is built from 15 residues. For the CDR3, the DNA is TGTGCCAGCAGTGAAGACAGGGGGACGGGCACTGAAGCTTTCTTT. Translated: CASSEDRGTGTEAFF.

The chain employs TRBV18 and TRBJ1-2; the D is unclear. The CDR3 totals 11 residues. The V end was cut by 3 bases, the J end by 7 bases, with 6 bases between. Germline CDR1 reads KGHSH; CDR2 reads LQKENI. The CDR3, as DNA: TGTGCCAGCTCACCCGGGAGTGGCTACACCTTC. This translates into CASSPGSGYTF.

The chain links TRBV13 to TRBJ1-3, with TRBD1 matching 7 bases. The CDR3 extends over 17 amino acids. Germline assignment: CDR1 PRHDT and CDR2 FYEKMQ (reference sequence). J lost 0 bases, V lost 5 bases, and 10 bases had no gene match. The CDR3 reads CASSPQGGDHSGNTIYF. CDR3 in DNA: TGTGCCAGCAGCCCCCAGGGGGGGGACCACTCTGGAAACACCATATATTTT. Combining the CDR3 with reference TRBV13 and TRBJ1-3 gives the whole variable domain AAGVIQSPRHLIKEKRETATLKCYPIPRHDTVYWYQQGPGQDPQFLISFYEKMQSDKGSIPDRFSAQQFSDYHSELNMSSLELGDSALYFCASSPQGGDHSGNTIYFGEGSWLTVV.

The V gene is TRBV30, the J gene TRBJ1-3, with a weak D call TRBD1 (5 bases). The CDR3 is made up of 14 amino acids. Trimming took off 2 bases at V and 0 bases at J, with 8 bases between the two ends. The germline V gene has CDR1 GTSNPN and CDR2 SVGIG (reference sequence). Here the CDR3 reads CAWSWGVSGNTIYF. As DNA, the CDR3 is TGTGCCTGGAGTTGGGGGGTCTCTGGAAACACCATATATTTT.

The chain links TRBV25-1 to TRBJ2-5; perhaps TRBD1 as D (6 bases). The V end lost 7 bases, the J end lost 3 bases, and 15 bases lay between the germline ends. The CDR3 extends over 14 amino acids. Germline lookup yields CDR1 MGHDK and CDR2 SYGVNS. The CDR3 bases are TGTGCCAGCACTAGCCGGGACACCAAAGAGACCCAGTACTTC. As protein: CASTSRDTKETQYF.

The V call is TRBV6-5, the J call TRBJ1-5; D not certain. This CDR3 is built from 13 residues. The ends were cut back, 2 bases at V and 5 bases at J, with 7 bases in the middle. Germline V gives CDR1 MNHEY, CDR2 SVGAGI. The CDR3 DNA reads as TGTGCCAGCAGTTACAGGTCTTATCAGCCCCAGCATTTT. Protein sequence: CASSYRSYQPQHF.

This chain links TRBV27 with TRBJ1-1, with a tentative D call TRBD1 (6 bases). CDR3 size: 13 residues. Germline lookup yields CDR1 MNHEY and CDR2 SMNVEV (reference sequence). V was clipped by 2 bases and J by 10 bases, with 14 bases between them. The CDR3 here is CASSLQGRGGAFF. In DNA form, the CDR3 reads TGTGCCAGCAGTTTACAGGGGCGGGGTGGAGCTTTCTTT.

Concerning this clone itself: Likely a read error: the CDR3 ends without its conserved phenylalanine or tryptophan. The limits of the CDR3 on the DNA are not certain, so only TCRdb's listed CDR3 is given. Here the CDR3 reads CASTTSGQIDI. The chain has TRBV10-1 and TRBJ2-7; TRBD1 reflects the table's D call only, with no check against the DNA. Germline assignment: CDR1 WNHNN and CDR2 SYGVQD (reference sequence). The CDR3 adds up to 11 amino acids, both ends counted.

DNA of the CDR3: TGTGCCAGCAGCCAGGGGGCCCCGGACCAGCCCCAGCATTTT. Amino acid sequence: CASSQGAPDQPQHF. The V call is TRBV3-1 (or the pseudogene TRBV3-2), the J call TRBJ1-5; maybe TRBD1 (6 bases). Germline V lookup: CDR1 LGHDT, CDR2 YNNKEL (reference sequence). With 3 bases removed from V and 7 bases from J, the gap between germline ends came to 13 bases. The CDR3 extends over 14 amino acids.

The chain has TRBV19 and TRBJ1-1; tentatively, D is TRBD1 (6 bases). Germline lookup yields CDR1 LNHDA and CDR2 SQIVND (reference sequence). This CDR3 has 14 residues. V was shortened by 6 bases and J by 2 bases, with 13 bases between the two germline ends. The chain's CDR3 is CASSLNRVNTEAFF. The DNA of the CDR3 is TGTGCCAGTAGCCTTAACAGGGTAAACACTGAAGCTTTCTTT.

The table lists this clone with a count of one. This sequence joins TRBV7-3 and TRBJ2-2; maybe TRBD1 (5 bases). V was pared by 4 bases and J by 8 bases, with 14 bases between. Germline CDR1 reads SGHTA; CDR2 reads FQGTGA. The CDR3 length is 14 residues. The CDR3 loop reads CASSSRQTGGELFF. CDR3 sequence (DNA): TGTGCCAGCAGCTCGAGACAGACCGGAGGGGAGCTGTTTTTT.

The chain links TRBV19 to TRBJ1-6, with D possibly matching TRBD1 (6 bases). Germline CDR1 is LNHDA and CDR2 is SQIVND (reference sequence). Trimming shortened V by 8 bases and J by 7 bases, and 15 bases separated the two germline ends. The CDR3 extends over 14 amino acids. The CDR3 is CASQQGVGNSPLHF. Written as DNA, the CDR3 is TGTGCCAGTCAACAGGGCGTTGGAAATTCACCCCTCCACTTT.

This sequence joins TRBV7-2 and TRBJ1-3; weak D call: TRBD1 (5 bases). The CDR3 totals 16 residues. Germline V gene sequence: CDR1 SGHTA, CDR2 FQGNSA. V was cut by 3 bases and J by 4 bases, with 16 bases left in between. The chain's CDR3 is CASSLEGRSKGNTIYF. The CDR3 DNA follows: TGTGCCAGCAGCTTGGAGGGGCGAAGTAAAGGAAACACCATATATTTT.

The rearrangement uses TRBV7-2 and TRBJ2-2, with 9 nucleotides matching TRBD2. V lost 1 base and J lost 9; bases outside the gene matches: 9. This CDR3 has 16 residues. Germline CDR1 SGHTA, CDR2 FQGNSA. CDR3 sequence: CASSLVRGSGGWELFF. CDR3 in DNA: TGTGCCAGCAGCTTAGTCCGGGGTAGCGGGGGCTGGGAGCTGTTTTTT.

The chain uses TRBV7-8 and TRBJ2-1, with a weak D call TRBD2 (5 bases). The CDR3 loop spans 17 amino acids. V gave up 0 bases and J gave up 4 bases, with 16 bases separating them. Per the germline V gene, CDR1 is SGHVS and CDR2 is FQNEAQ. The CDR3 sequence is CASSLAPAGLEYNEQFF. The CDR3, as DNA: TGTGCCAGCAGCTTAGCCCCCGCGGGTCTGGAGTACAATGAGCAGTTCTTC.

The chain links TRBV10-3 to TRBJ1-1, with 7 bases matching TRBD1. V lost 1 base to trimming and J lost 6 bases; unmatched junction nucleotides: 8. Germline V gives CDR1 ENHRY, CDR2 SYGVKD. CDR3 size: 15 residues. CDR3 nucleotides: TGTGCCATCAGTGAGTTACAGGGGAGGAATTCTGAAGCTTTCTTT. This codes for CAISELQGRNSEAFF.

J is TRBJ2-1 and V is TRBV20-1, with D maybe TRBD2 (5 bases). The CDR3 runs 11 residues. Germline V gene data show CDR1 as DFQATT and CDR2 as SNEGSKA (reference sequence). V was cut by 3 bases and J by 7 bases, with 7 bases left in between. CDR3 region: CSASTGNEQFF. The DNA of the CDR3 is TGCAGTGCTAGCACGGGGAATGAGCAGTTCTTC.

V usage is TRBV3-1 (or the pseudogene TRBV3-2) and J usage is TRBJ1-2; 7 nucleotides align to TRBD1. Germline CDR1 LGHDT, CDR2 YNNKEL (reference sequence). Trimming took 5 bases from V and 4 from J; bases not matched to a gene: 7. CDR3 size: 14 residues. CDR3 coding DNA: TGTGCCAGCAGCTTGTTTCCAGGGGGCTATGGCTACACCTTC. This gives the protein CASSLFPGGYGYTF.

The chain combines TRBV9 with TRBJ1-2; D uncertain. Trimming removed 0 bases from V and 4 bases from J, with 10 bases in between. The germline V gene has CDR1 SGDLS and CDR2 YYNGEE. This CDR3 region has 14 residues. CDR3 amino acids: CASSVASVSYGYTF. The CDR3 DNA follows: TGTGCCAGCAGCGTAGCTTCGGTGAGCTATGGCTACACCTTC.

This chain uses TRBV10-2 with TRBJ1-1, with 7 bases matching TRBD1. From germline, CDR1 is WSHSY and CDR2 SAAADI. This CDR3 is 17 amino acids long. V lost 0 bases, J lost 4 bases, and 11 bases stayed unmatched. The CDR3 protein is CASSESVDRVYGTEAFF. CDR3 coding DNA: TGCGCCAGCAGTGAGTCTGTCGACAGGGTCTATGGCACTGAAGCTTTCTTT.

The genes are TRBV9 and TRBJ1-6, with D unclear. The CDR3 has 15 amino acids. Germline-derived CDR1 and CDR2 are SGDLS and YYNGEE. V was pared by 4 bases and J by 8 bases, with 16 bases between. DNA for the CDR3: TGTGCCAGCAGCCCCTCGGATAGATCCGATTCACCCCTCCACTTT. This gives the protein CASSPSDRSDSPLHF.

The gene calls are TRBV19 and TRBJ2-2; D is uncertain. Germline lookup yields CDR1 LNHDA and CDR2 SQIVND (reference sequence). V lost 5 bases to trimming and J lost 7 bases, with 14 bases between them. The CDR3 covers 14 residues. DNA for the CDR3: TGTGCCAGTAGTCCAATCTCCGTCCGCGGGGAGCTGTTTTTT. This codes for CASSPISVRGELFF.

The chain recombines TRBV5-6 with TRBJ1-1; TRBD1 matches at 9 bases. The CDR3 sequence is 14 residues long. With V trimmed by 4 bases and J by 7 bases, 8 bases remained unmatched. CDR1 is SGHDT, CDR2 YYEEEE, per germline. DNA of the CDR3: TGTGCCAGCAGCCTACCGGGACAGGGTGGTGAAGCTTTCTTT. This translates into CASSLPGQGGEAFF.

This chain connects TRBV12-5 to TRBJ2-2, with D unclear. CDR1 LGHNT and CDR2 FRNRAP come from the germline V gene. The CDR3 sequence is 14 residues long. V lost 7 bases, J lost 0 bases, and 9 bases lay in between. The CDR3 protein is CASATLPNTGELFF. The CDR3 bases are TGTGCTAGTGCCACCCTCCCGAACACCGGGGAGCTGTTTTTT.

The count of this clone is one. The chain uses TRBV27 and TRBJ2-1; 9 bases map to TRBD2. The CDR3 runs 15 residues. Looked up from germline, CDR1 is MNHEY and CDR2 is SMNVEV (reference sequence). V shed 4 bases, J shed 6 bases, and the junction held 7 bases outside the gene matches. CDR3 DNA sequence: TGTGCCAGCAGTTCCGGGCTAGCGGGGAGCAATGAGCAGTTCTTC. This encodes CASSSGLAGSNEQFF.

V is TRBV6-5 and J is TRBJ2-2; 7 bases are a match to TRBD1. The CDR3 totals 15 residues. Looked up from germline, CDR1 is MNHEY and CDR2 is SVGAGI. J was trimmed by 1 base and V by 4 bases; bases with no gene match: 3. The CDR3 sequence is CASSLTGLNTGELFF. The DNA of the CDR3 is TGTGCCAGCAGTTTGACAGGGTTGAACACCGGGGAGCTGTTTTTT.